A single sample gave rise to the 9 T cell receptor beta chains below, sequenced in a study of blood T cell repertoires in COVID-19. Profiling relied on immunoSEQ multiplex PCR, and the TCRdb table lists in-frame clones only, not all of them. The table lists under 350,000 clones, 75% to 90% of them singletons. The sequencing sample was made of peripheral blood. Receptor source: a man aged 35 to 55 with acute or convalescent COVID-19.

There are a few counts of this clone. The chain recombines TRBV2 with TRBJ2-7; TRBD1 matches at 7 bases. Germline V gene data show CDR1 as SNHLY and CDR2 as FYNNEI. Trimming at V came to 8 bases and at J to 5 bases, leaving 6 bases not matched to a gene. CDR3 length: 12 residues. CDR3: CASLGTANEQYF. CDR3 in DNA: TGTGCCAGCCTAGGGACAGCCAACGAGCAGTACTTC.

This clone has just one count. Sequence at one end of the junction differs from germline and may be a read error. The rearrangement links TRBV19 to TRBJ2-1; 8 nucleotides agree with TRBD1. CDR3 length: 17 residues. Per the germline V gene, CDR1 is LNHDA and CDR2 is SQIVND (reference sequence). Written as DNA, the CDR3 is TGTGCCAGTAGCTACAGTACCCAGGGGGCGCAAAACAATGAGCAGCTCTTC. Amino acids: CASSYSTQGAQNNEQLF.

This chain uses TRBV12-3 or TRBV12-4 with TRBJ1-2, with D uncertain. With 11 bases removed from V and 7 bases from J, the gap between germline ends came to 14 bases. The CDR3 runs to 11 residues. CDR3 DNA: TGTGCCGCCCGGGGTTGGTCTGGCTACACCTTC. Residues: CAARGWSGYTF.

This chain connects TRBV3-1 (or the pseudogene TRBV3-2) to TRBJ2-3; 8 bases agree with TRBD2. The CDR3 loop spans 16 amino acids. Germline CDR1 reads LGHDT; CDR2 reads YNNKEL (reference sequence). J was trimmed by 5 bases and V by 0 bases; bases with no gene match: 7. The CDR3 protein is CASSQDPVAGGDTQYF. The CDR3 DNA reads as TGTGCCAGCAGCCAAGATCCTGTGGCGGGGGGAGATACGCAGTATTTT.

This chain connects TRBV29-1 to TRBJ1-1; no clear D. This CDR3 has 11 amino acids. CDR1 is SQVTM, CDR2 ANQGSEA, per germline. The germline V and J ends were trimmed by 5 bases and 3 bases, with 7 bases remaining between them. CDR3 in amino acids: CSVSEYTEAFF. CDR3 nucleotide sequence: TGCAGCGTTTCGGAGTACACTGAAGCTTTCTTT.

The table lists this clone with a few counts. The chain couples TRBV6-5 to TRBJ1-5; 11 positions match TRBD1. Germline V gene lookup returns CDR1 MNHEY and CDR2 SVGAGI. CDR3 length: 16 residues. Trimming took 4 bases from V and 7 from J; bases not matched to a gene: 9. CDR3 loop: CASSFGQGARGQPQHF. The CDR3 DNA follows: TGTGCCAGCAGTTTCGGACAGGGGGCTAGGGGACAGCCCCAGCATTTT.

V is TRBV27 and J is TRBJ1-1, with D maybe TRBD1 (5 bases). The length of the CDR3 is 14 residues. Trimming removed 5 bases at V and 2 bases at J, with 12 bases between. The V gene's germline CDR1 is MNHEY and CDR2 SMNVEV (reference sequence). CDR3 coding DNA: TGTGCCAGCAGTCCCCCGGGGGTTAACACTGAAGCTTTCTTT. Translated, it gives CASSPPGVNTEAFF.

The V and J genes are TRBV5-8 and TRBJ1-1, with D hard to call. The CDR3 consists of 12 residues. CDR1 SGHTS and CDR2 YDEGEE come from the germline V gene. Trimming stripped 7 bases from V and 0 bases from J, with 7 bases between. The CDR3 reads CASGSVNTEAFF. Here the CDR3 DNA reads TGTGCCAGCGGGAGCGTGAACACTGAAGCTTTCTTT.

This sequence joins TRBV6-5 and TRBJ2-6; perhaps TRBD2 as D (6 bases). Germline V lookup: CDR1 MNHEY, CDR2 SVGAGI. V was cut by 5 bases and J by 4 bases, with 12 bases left in between. The CDR3 contains 15 residues. CDR3 amino acids: CASSHGGTGANVLTF. CDR3 DNA sequence: TGTGCCAGCAGTCACGGGGGAACAGGGGCCAACGTCCTGACTTTC.